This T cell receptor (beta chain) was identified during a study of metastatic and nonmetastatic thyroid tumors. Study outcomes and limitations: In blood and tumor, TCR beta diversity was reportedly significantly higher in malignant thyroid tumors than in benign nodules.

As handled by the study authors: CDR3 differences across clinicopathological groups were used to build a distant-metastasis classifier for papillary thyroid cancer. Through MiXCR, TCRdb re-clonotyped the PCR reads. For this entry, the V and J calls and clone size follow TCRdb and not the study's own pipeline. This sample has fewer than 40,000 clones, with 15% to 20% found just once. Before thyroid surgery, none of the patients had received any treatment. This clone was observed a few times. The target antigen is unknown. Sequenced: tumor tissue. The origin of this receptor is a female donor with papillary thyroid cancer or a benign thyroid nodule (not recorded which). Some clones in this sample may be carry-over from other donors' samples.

The chain's CDR3 is CASRAAAAGANVLTF. The CDR3 DNA sequence: TGTGCCAGCAGAGCGGCAGCGGCTGGGGCCAACGTCCTGACTTTC. The V gene is TRBV27, the J gene TRBJ2-6; D perhaps matches TRBD2 (5 bases). The CDR3 has 15 residues. Germline V lookup: CDR1 MNHEY, CDR2 SMNVEV (reference sequence). V lost 6 bases and J 2 bases, leaving 11 bases between the germline ends.